A single sample gave rise to the 24 T cell receptor beta chains below, sequenced in a study of T cells in Graves' hyperthyroidism and ophthalmopathy. TCR beta CDR3 regions were amplified from RNA. HTBI primers were used for first-round RT-PCR of the TCR CDR3. TCRdb reanalysed the multiplex PCR reads using MiXCR and keeps one entry per CDR3 protein. The profile covers about 760,000 distinct CDR3 sequences, with roughly 32% appearing a single time and around 29% taken by the ten largest. The sample consisted of blood. All receptors derive from a woman aged 40 to 55 with Graves' hyperthyroidism.

This clonotype was recorded a few times. The J gene is TRBJ2-5, the V gene TRBV2, with 11 bases matching TRBD2. Germline V lookup: CDR1 SNHLY, CDR2 FYNNEI. The CDR3 is 15 amino acids. V was pared by 6 bases and J by 5 bases, with 8 bases of the junction left unmatched. The DNA of the CDR3 is TGTGCCAGCAGCCCGCGACTAGCGGGGTTGGAGACCCAGTACTTC. Encoded protein: CASSPRLAGLETQYF.

This clonotype was counted between two and nine times. The J gene is TRBJ1-2, the V gene TRBV12-3 or TRBV12-4; D ambiguous. V was clipped by 6 bases and J by 8 bases, with 16 bases between them. This CDR3 has 13 amino acids. The CDR3 nucleotides are TGTGCCAGCAGACCTGGGTGGGCGGGCGGCTACACCTTC. Translating it yields CASRPGWAGGYTF.

The genes are TRBV20-1 and TRBJ1-4, with TRBD1 matching 10 bases. The CDR3 contains 14 residues. The trim removed 2 bases at V and 6 bases at J, leaving 3 bases unmatched. Germline V gene lookup returns CDR1 DFQATT and CDR2 SNEGSKA (reference sequence). CDR3 amino acids: CSARPGQGHEKLFF. The CDR3 DNA reads TGCAGTGCTAGACCGGGACAGGGGCATGAAAAACTGTTTTTT.

Turning to this clonotype: A much larger clone differs from this one at a single base, so this may be a read error. The CDR3 DNA reads as TGTGCCATCAGCCCGGGACAGGGCTTGAACACTGAAGCTTTCTTT. Translated, it gives CAISPGQGLNTEAFF. The rearrangement uses TRBV10-3 and TRBJ1-1; 9 positions agree with TRBD1. V shed 6 bases, J shed 0 bases, and the junction held 5 bases outside the gene matches. The length of the CDR3 is 15 residues. Germline V gives CDR1 ENHRY, CDR2 SYGVKD.

V and J are TRBV2 and TRBJ2-7, with 9 positions matching TRBD1. The CDR3 is 14 residues long. Looked up from germline, CDR1 is SNHLY and CDR2 is FYNNEI. Trimming removed 7 bases from V and 3 bases from J; junction bases left unmatched: 7. The CDR3 sequence: CASTLGQGSYEQYF. Written as DNA, the CDR3 is TGTGCCAGCACGCTGGGACAGGGTAGCTACGAGCAGTACTTC.

This clonotype has at least ten counts. This chain joins TRBV10-3 and TRBJ1-2; D unresolved. Trimming stripped 0 bases from V and 2 bases from J, with 13 bases between. Germline loops: CDR1 ENHRY, CDR2 SYGVKD. There are 16 residues in the CDR3. The CDR3 region is CAISESTLGSNYGYTF. CDR3 coding DNA: TGTGCCATCAGTGAGTCGACTCTTGGCAGCAACTATGGCTACACCTTC.

The rearrangement joins TRBV28 to TRBJ2-2; tentative D call: TRBD1 (5 bases). The germline CDR1 and CDR2 sequences are MDHEN and SYDVKM. Trimming cost V 3 bases and J 0 bases, with 14 bases left between them. The CDR3 length is 17 residues. The CDR3 loop reads CASSFPDRHANTGELFF. CDR3 in DNA: TGTGCCAGCAGTTTCCCCGACAGACACGCGAACACCGGGGAGCTGTTTTTT.

CDR3 nucleotides: TGTGCCAGCAGCCAAGATATCAGGGGCTCCTATGGCTACACCTTC. Residues: CASSQDIRGSYGYTF. The V and J genes are TRBV7-9 and TRBJ1-2; tentative D call: TRBD1 (6 bases). This CDR3 has 15 amino acids. Germline CDR1 is SEHNR and CDR2 is FQNEAQ (reference sequence). Trimming left V 5 bases short and J 4 bases short, with 17 bases between. Variable domain in full (rest from reference TRBV7-9 and TRBJ1-2): DTGVSQNPRHKITKRGQNVTFRCDPISEHNRLYWYRQTLGQGPEFLTYFQNEAQLEKSRLLSDRFSAERPKGSFSTLEIQRTEQGDSAMYLCASSQDIRGSYGYTFGSGTRLTVV.

J is TRBJ2-7 and V is TRBV20-1; 9 nucleotides match TRBD2. The J call is doubtful: the DNA matches TRBJ2-3 better. The germline V gene has CDR1 DFQATT and CDR2 SNEGSKA (reference sequence). The CDR3 loop spans 14 amino acids. The CDR3 DNA follows: TGCAGTGCTAGGCCTAGCGGGATCACAGATACGCAGTATTTT. Translated: CSARPSGITDTQYF.

This clonotype has ten or more counts. This chain links TRBV7-9 with TRBJ2-7, with D unresolved. The V and J ends lost 0 bases and 3 bases respectively, with 12 bases between them. The V gene's germline CDR1 is SEHNR and CDR2 FQNEAQ (reference sequence). The CDR3 spans 15 residues. DNA for the CDR3: TGTGCCAGCAGCTTAGCGACCAGCCCGGGCTACGAGCAGTACTTC. Encoded protein: CASSLATSPGYEQYF.

The V gene is TRBV7-2, the J gene TRBJ2-6; D remains ambiguous. CDR3 size: 10 residues. The V end was cut by 5 bases, the J end by 12 bases, with 5 bases between. In germline, CDR1 is SGHTA, CDR2 FQGNSA. CDR3 amino acids: CASSPGVLTF. CDR3 sequence (DNA): TGTGCCAGCAGCCCGGGCGTCCTGACTTTC.

The rearrangement links TRBV7-7 to TRBJ2-7, with D perhaps being TRBD1 or TRBD2 (5 bases each). V lost 1 base to trimming and J lost 2 bases, with 21 bases between them. The CDR3 sequence is 18 residues long. Germline CDR1 reads SSHAT; CDR2 reads FNYEAQ (reference sequence). The chain's CDR3 is CASSLDDGPPGRAYEQYF. CDR3 in DNA: TGTGCCAGCAGCTTAGACGACGGACCGCCGGGGCGGGCCTACGAGCAGTACTTC.

This clonotype was seen once. The chain links TRBV6-1 to TRBJ2-2, with TRBD1 matching 8 bases. CDR1 is MNHNS and CDR2 is SASEGT in the germline V gene. CDR3 length: 18 residues. The J segment lost 5 bases and the V segment lost 2 bases, leaving 13 bases of the junction unmatched. The CDR3 sequence is CASSESHRGTVRTGELFF. As DNA, the CDR3 is TGTGCCAGCAGTGAAAGTCACAGGGGGACTGTACGGACCGGGGAGCTGTTTTTT.

Details on this clonotype: Germline and junction disagree at one end, which may indicate a read error. V gene TRBV10-1 combines with J gene TRBJ1-2; possibly TRBD1 for D (5 bases). Germline values: CDR1 WNHNN, CDR2 SYGVQD (reference sequence). This CDR3 contains 11 residues. This chain's CDR3 is CASRGVRGYTF. CDR3 bases: TGTGCCAGCAGAGGGGTGAGAGGCTACACCTTC.

For this clonotype: A read error may be the cause here, since a much bigger clone is one base away. The V and J genes are TRBV10-3 and TRBJ1-6; the D gene is possibly TRBD1 (5 bases). Germline values: CDR1 ENHRY, CDR2 SYGVKD. This CDR3 region has 14 residues. Trimming took 6 bases from V and 7 from J, leaving 13 bases between them. The chain's CDR3 is CAISLGTWNSPLHF. The CDR3 region has the DNA TGTGCCATCAGCTTGGGGACGTGGAATTCACCCCTCCACTTT.

This clonotype was observed a few times. The chain couples TRBV7-2 to TRBJ2-7, with 7 bases lining up with TRBD1. The CDR3 has 15 residues. Per the germline V gene, CDR1 is SGHTA and CDR2 is FQGNSA. V lost 4 bases and J lost 0; bases outside the gene matches: 6. CDR3 sequence: CASSYRGQSSYEQYF. The CDR3 DNA reads TGTGCCAGCAGCTACCGGGGACAGAGCTCCTACGAGCAGTACTTC.

With respect to this clonotype: A much larger clone differs by one base, so this may be a read error. The conserved closing phenylalanine or tryptophan is absent in this CDR3, likely reflecting a read error. V and J are TRBV10-3 and TRBJ2-6, with D unresolved. The V end was cut by 10 bases, the J end by 0 bases, with 10 bases between. Germline V gives CDR1 ENHRY, CDR2 SYGVKD. This CDR3 spans 14 amino acids. CDR3 in amino acids: CASILLSGANVLTS. DNA for the CDR3: TGTGCCAGCATACTCCTCTCTGGGGCCAACGTCCTGACTTCC.

About this clonotype itself: Since a much larger clone is just one base distant, this may be a read error. V is TRBV6-5 and J is TRBJ1-1; D uncertain. This CDR3 contains 13 residues. The germline CDR1 and CDR2 sequences are MNHEY and SVGAGI. The V gene lost 6 bases and the J gene lost 4 bases, with 12 bases spanning the gap. The CDR3 DNA sequence: TGTGCCAGCAGCCGAAGAGAGGCCACTGAAGCTTTCTTT. Its protein is CASSRREATEAFF.

This chain joins TRBV6-5 and TRBJ2-7, with D possibly TRBD2 on 6 matching bases. Between the trimmed V and J ends, which lost 4 bases and 1 base, there was a span of 17 bases. Germline V CDR1 and CDR2: MNHEY, SVGAGI. This CDR3 contains 16 residues. CDR3 in amino acids: CASSSHPGTPSYEQYF. CDR3 DNA: TGTGCCAGCAGTTCCCACCCCGGGACTCCTTCCTACGAGCAGTACTTC.

The V gene is TRBV10-3, the J gene TRBJ1-1; weak D call: TRBD1 (5 bases). This CDR3 has 11 residues. Germline CDR1 reads ENHRY; CDR2 reads SYGVKD. CDR3 nucleotide sequence: TGTGTCAGGGTGGTCCACACTGAAGCTTTCTTT. Its protein is CVRVVHTEAFF.

The table lists this clonotype with many counts. This sequence joins TRBV7-3 and TRBJ1-1; D is uncertain. This CDR3 is 15 amino acids long. V was shortened by 0 bases and J by 1 base, with 9 bases between the two germline ends. The V gene's germline CDR1 is SGHTA and CDR2 FQGTGA. CDR3 nucleotide sequence: TGTGCCAGCAGCTTAACAGGGTACCGGAACACTGAAGCTTTCTTT. Amino acid sequence: CASSLTGYRNTEAFF.

This chain joins TRBV6-2 or TRBV6-3 and TRBJ1-2, with D uncertain. The length of the CDR3 is 14 residues. Germline CDR1 MNHEY, CDR2 SVGEGT. CDR3 coding DNA: TGTGCTAGTATTAAACGCGGATCTAACTATGGCTACACCTTC. This codes for CASIKRGSNYGYTF.

This clonotype was observed a single time. V gene TRBV7-9 combines with J gene TRBJ2-3, with D unclear. The CDR3 totals 10 residues. V was trimmed by 11 bases and J by 5 bases, leaving 8 bases between them. CDR1 is SEHNR and CDR2 is FQNEAQ in the germline V gene (reference sequence). Here the CDR3 reads CAYGEDTQYF. CDR3 coding DNA: TGTGCCTATGGGGAAGATACGCAGTATTTT.

This clonotype has only a few counts. V gene TRBV29-1 combines with J gene TRBJ2-3; no definite D call. CDR1 is SQVTM and CDR2 is ANQGSEA in the germline V gene. The CDR3 length is 12 residues. The CDR3 region is CTVVPSTDTQYF. Here the CDR3 DNA reads TGCACCGTGGTCCCCTCCACAGATACGCAGTATTTT.